This T cell receptor beta chain was profiled in a study of blood T cell repertoires in COVID-19. Study in general: Donors in the United States, Italy and Spain gave samples during acute or convalescent COVID-19. PBMCs, B-cell-depleted T cells, or T cells were the source of the cDNA or gDNA that made up the material.

V was trimmed by 4 bases and J by 13 bases, leaving 15 bases between them. CDR1 SNHLY and CDR2 FYNNEI come from the germline V gene. There are 12 residues in the CDR3. The method was immunoSEQ multiplex PCR; TCRdb's version includes in-frame clones alone and lacks a portion of them. The repertoire consists of about 140,000 clones, with roughly 90% occurring once and the leading ten covering 1.8%. The sequenced material came from peripheral blood. The chain is built from TRBV2 and TRBJ2-3, with D perhaps matching TRBD1 (6 bases). The source is a man between 65 and 85 years old with acute or convalescent COVID-19. The CDR3 loop reads CASSVERTAKYF. The CDR3 DNA is TGTGCCAGCAGTGTAGAAAGGACAGCTAAGTATTTT.